The rows below give T cell receptor beta chains drawn from one sample of a study of shared clonotypes between healthy human individuals. Repertoires were generated with immunoSEQ multiplex PCR, while TCRdb's copy carries only in-frame clones and drops some. There are about 2,200,000 clones in the sample; roughly 91% occur only once, and 1.7% lies in the top ten. The specimen was naive CD8+ T cells from PBMCs. Receptor source: a man younger than 30 in good health. Some clones in this sample may be carry-over from other donors' samples. Each CDR3 is given without its conserved first and last residue. Only some rows state a clone size, as once, few, many or a class for expanded clones.

clone_size v_call cdr3_aa
once TRBV29-1 SVVSGSYEQY
NA TRBV10-3 AISESLGKGSEKLF
NA TRBV5-1 ASTPDRAYGYT
once TRBV27 ASSPDPGNTIY
NA TRBV5-8 ASSSLGLALIDNEQF
NA TRBV27 ASKRGGLGQPQH
once TRBV27 ATRLAGVQETQY
NA TRBV9 ASSVIAGGNNEQF
once TRBV7-2 ASSLGDSTYEQY
NA TRBV29-1 SVPRAVHNEQF
NA TRBV28 ASSTDRDRRINEQF
few TRBV12-5 ASGFTVLGDTPNTEAF
NA TRBV5-6 ASSLAGIAEAF
NA TRBV11-2 ASSLSGRASGELF
NA TRBV5-5 ASSLEVNTYNEQF
NA TRBV9 ASSVAVETSEEDTQY
NA TRBV29-1 SVELALTGTDTEAF
NA TRBV19 ASSILVWGEQY
NA TRBV19 ASSIGGANGYT
NA TRBV5-1 ASSRTSGSLNEQF
NA TRBV19 ASIPLRGTGELF
NA TRBV4-1 ASSLSGANVLT
NA TRBV25-1 ASSLTGNYGYT
NA TRBV14 ASSLGADNTYNEQF
NA TRBV5-1 ASSLVGLAGADTQY
NA TRBV5-8 ASSPWDTGQPQH
once TRBV9 ASSVAPTRGLAEETQY
NA TRBV7-8 ASRLRGTTYEQY
NA TRBV4-2 ASSQETKIAGRTDTQY
NA TRBV7-2 ASSLYQNQPQH
NA TRBV27 ASSLMVGGHEQF
NA TRBV21-1 ASSTIPGPPGANVLT
once TRBV7-9 ASSDYTGEQY
once TRBV9 ASSAFDRDWTYEQY
NA TRBV6-5 ASRKTGTDGEKLF
NA TRBV6-5 ASSYSTSGSSYEQY
NA TRBV6-6 ASSYLGGHTGELF
NA TRBV7-3 ASSFYRGTGELF
NA TRBV6-5 ASSWLGTTGELF
NA TRBV28 ASSFRGTSGYEQY
NA TRBV7-9 ASSPQNRGPEAF
NA TRBV15 ATSRGGSPQYEQY
NA TRBV30 AWSVSSVGDRDGEGYT
few TRBV7-9 ASSSVTTEAF